This T cell receptor (beta chain) originates from a study of control samples from healthy donors and cancer patients. Germline assignment: CDR1 SGHTA and CDR2 FQGTGA. Trimming cost V 2 bases and J 4 bases; bases outside gene matches: 14. The CDR3 extends over 19 amino acids. Some clones are missing from TCRdb's copy, which holds only in-frame ones; the method was immunoSEQ multiplex PCR. The profile shows 82,000 or so clones, approximately 94% of them singletons. V gene TRBV7-3 combines with J gene TRBJ2-2; TRBD2 matches at 9 bases. The receptor comes from a young woman in good health. The specimen sequenced was blood. CDR3 protein: CASSLEVPGLAQVTGELFF. The DNA for the CDR3 is TGTGCCAGCAGCTTAGAGGTCCCGGGACTAGCACAAGTCACCGGGGAGCTGTTTTTT. Full variable domain (remainder filled in from reference TRBV7-3 and TRBJ2-2): GAGVSQTPSNKVTEKGKYVELRCDPISGHTALYWYRQSLGQGPEFLIYFQGTGAADDSGLPNDRFFAVRPEGSVSTLKIQRTERGDSAVYLCASSLEVPGLAQVTGELFFGEGSRLTVL.